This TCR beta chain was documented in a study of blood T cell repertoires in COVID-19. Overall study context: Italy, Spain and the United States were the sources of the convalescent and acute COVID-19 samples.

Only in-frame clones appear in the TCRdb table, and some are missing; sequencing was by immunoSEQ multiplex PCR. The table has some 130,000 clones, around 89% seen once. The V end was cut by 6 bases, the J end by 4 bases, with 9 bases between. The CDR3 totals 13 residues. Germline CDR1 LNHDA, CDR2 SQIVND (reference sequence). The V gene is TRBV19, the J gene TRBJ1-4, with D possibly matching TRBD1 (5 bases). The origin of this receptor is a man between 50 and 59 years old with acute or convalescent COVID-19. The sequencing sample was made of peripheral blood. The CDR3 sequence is CASRGTGNEKLFF. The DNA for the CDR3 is TGTGCCAGTAGGGGGACTGGTAATGAAAAACTGTTTTTT.